This TCR beta chain was sequenced in a study of post-analysis software for immune sequencing data (dated by TCRdb to about 2015). Looking at the study overall: Relapsing-remitting, secondary progressive and progressive-relapsing multiple sclerosis were recorded as disease courses, and subtype annotation was lacking for some patients. A subset of samples was prepared in parallel using single-end sample barcoding, then pooled and co-amplified after Illumina adapter ligation. Patient repertoires were compared against around 10 previously published healthy control repertoires from donors aged about 6 to 28 years. What the authors observed across the whole study: The control group was slightly older than the multiple sclerosis patient group. Significantly higher frequencies in patients than in controls were found for roughly 5 TRBV segments, including TRBV5-6, TRBV5-1 and TRBV20-1. Normalized Chao1 diversity was significantly lower in multiple sclerosis patients than controls, suggesting substantial peripheral T-cell clonal expansion. Direct clustering with F measure revealed strong co-clustering of samples prepared in the same batch, which led to a batch-effect correction.

Reading from cysteine to phenylalanine, the CDR3 counts 16 amino acids. The sequence is cut down to CDR3 DNA, 48 bases in frame from base 1. CDR1 and CDR2, looked up from the germline V gene, are SGDLS and YYNGEE. V and J are truncated by 4 bases and 8 bases respectively, leaving an intervening sequence of 21 bases. TCR beta repertoires were profiled from peripheral blood of roughly twelve young patients with multiple sclerosis to demonstrate the VDJtools post-analysis software. The patients with multiple sclerosis were children and adolescents between roughly 6 and 15 years of age. Preparation of the library involved PCR. Sequencing was carried out with an Illumina HiSeq 2500. Unique molecular identifiers were incorporated into TCR beta cDNA libraries to reduce PCR and sequencing biases. Per 1 to 10 million input T cells, roughly 500,000 cDNA molecules were obtained, such that each molecule approximated one T cell. Patient libraries were prepared and sequenced with the same protocol used for the earlier healthy control dataset. Samples belonging to the same batch were prepared together, multiplexed and sequenced on a shared HiSeq lane. From the authors' description of their analysis: Raw barcoded reads were processed with MIGEC, and single-read molecular identifier groups were discarded before consensus assembly and CDR3 extraction. VDJtools was used for post-analysis of the clonotype tables, and diversity was normalized by down-sampling every dataset to the size of the smallest sample. Repertoire overlap clustering matched CDR3 amino acid but not nucleotide sequences to correct batch-related cross-sample contamination. The raw public data were reprocessed by TCRdb itself: fastp quality trimming at Q25, MiXCR clonotype calling, in-frame beta chains only. Rows with a matching CDR3 protein are joined into one entry that keeps the most common DNA and genes. The V and J calls were determined by TCRdb, not by the authors. The sample table contains some 370,000 distinct CDR3 sequences; only one count was recorded for roughly 38% of them. Of the sample, about an eighth is held by the ten largest clones.

Of note for this clonotype: Its antigen is still unknown. No base quality information exists; no much larger clone differs at one position.

Rearrangement joined TRBV9 to TRBJ1-4; no D segment can be confidently identified. Sequencing was done on a sample of blood. The TCR sequence derives from a girl under 18 with multiple sclerosis. The sequenced DNA: TGTGCCAGCAGCCCCCTCGCGGGTAAATTAGGGGAAAAACTGTTTTTT. Its translation reads: CASSPLAGKLGEKLFF.